The T cell receptor (beta chain) under discussion was sequenced for a study of blood T cells in healthy people across ages. Trimming removed 0 bases at V and 0 bases at J, with 13 bases between. The CDR3 is made up of 17 amino acids. Germline V lookup: CDR1 SGHRS, CDR2 YFSETQ. Through a sample-barcoded 5' primer and a J-beta primer mix, a second PCR was run for about 6 to 11 cycles. Each cDNA molecule, via a template-switch adaptor with 12 random nucleotides, was tagged. Using its own MiXCR run on the 5' RACE reads, TCRdb lists one record per CDR3 protein. The sample records around 2 million distinct CDR3 sequences, more than 35% being singletons. This clonotype was observed at least ten times.

The V gene is TRBV5-1, the J gene TRBJ2-4; tentative D call: TRBD1 (5 bases). Material: blood. The source of this sequence is a human donor in good health. In DNA, the CDR3 is TGCGCCAGCAGCTTGGAGGCAATGCAGGGAGCCAAAAACATTCAGTACTTC. This translates into CASSLEAMQGAKNIQYF.